The table lists the clone carrying this TCR beta chain with a few counts. Its target is unknown. Trimming removed 6 bases from V and 6 bases from J, with 24 bases in between. CDR1 is DFQATT, CDR2 SNEGSKA, per germline (reference sequence). The length of the CDR3 is 15 residues. Both TRBC1 and TRBC2 were covered by a beta constant-region primer of two equimolar oligonucleotides. The ligated cDNA underwent four PCR rounds using SP2 and nested alpha and beta constant-region primers. A 12-nucleotide UMI and the SP2 primer were added to the cDNA 3' end by oligonucleotide ligation. TCRdb re-called the UMI-ligation and nested PCR reads with MiXCR, one entry per CDR3 protein. The table records 20,000 to 25,000 distinct CDR3 sequences, approximately 10% of them present only once. The data were taken from a study of naive and memory T cell subsets. Notes on the study in general: TCR counts from RNA may reflect activation-linked expression changes.

Separate alpha and beta amplification began at the second PCR step. This sequence originates from a human donor in good health. The chain combines TRBV20-1 with TRBJ2-7; D is possibly TRBD1 (6 bases). Sequenced: central memory CD8+ T cells from blood. The CDR3 protein is CSAIIPGHPTGEQYF. The CDR3 nucleotides read TGCAGTGCCATTATTCCGGGACACCCAACAGGCGAGCAGTACTTC.